These 20 T cell receptor beta chains originate from one sample sequenced in a study of T cells in tuberculosis. The table came from immunoSEQ multiplex PCR; TCRdb's copy has only in-frame clones and leaves some out. The sample yields tens of thousands of clones, approximately 85% seen once. Time point reported: new active TB diagnosis, blood taken before or within 7 days of starting treatment. The sample in question was PBMCs, obtained at tuberculosis diagnosis. The receptors here all came from an adult with tuberculosis.

The chain links TRBV9 to TRBJ1-4; weak D call: TRBD1 (6 bases). V gave up 4 bases and J gave up 7 bases, with 17 bases separating them. CDR3 length: 15 amino acids. CDR1 SGDLS and CDR2 YYNGEE come from the germline V gene. CDR3 coding DNA: TGTGCCAGCAGCCCCCGCGGGGGAGGGGGTGAAAAACTGTTTTTT. Its protein product is CASSPRGGGGEKLFF. The complete variable domain, with remaining parts taken from reference TRBV9 and TRBJ1-4, reads DSGVTQTPKHLITATGQRVTLRCSPRSGDLSVYWYQQSLDQGLQFLIQYYNGEERAKGNILERFSAQQFPDLHSELNLSSLELGDSALYFCASSPRGGGGEKLFFGSGTQLSVL.

V is TRBV15 and J is TRBJ2-3; a weak D match, TRBD2 (5 bases). This CDR3 has 15 amino acids. Germline CDR1 is LNHNV and CDR2 is YYDKDF (reference sequence). The V gene lost 4 bases and the J gene lost 3 bases, with 14 bases spanning the gap. The CDR3 loop reads CATSTHGKGTDTQYF. The CDR3 DNA is TGTGCCACCAGCACCCACGGGAAGGGTACAGATACGCAGTATTTT. The full variable domain, completed using reference TRBV15 and TRBJ2-3, is DAMVIQNPRYQVTQFGKPVTLSCSQTLNHNVMYWYQQKSSQAPKLLFHYYDKDFNNEADTPDNFQSRRPNTSFCFLDIRSPGLGDTAMYLCATSTHGKGTDTQYFGPGTRLTVL.

The chain couples TRBV19 to TRBJ1-2, with 9 positions matching TRBD1. CDR1 is LNHDA and CDR2 is SQIVND in the germline V gene (reference sequence). CDR3 size: 15 residues. Germline trimming cut 1 base from V and 6 bases from J; bases unmatched to any gene: 6. The DNA of the CDR3 is TGTGCCAGTAGTATAGTCTACAGGGGGCAACATGGCTACACCTTC. Its translation is CASSIVYRGQHGYTF. The whole variable domain, remainder taken from reference TRBV19 and TRBJ1-2, is DGGITQSPKYLFRKEGQNVTLSCEQNLNHDAMYWYRQDPGQGLRLIYYSQIVNDFQKGDIAEGYSVSREKKESFPLTVTSAQKNPTAFYLCASSIVYRGQHGYTFGSGTRLTVV.

The chain combines TRBV11-2 with TRBJ2-3, with D hard to call. V lost 4 bases, J lost 3 bases, and 11 bases lay in between. CDR1 is SGHAT, CDR2 FQNNGV, per germline. The CDR3 sequence is 14 residues long. The CDR3 nucleotides read TGTGCCAGCAGCTCCTTAGTCCCGACAGATACGCAGTATTTT. Amino acids: CASSSLVPTDTQYF.

The chain uses TRBV11-3 and TRBJ1-2; TRBD1 is a possible D gene (5 bases). The CDR3 is 14 amino acids. Trimming removed 0 bases from V and 8 bases from J, with 13 bases in between. Germline V gene data show CDR1 as SGHNT and CDR2 as YENEEA. Written as DNA, the CDR3 is TGTGCCAGCAGCTTAGATCGGGGGGACGAGGGCTACACCTTC. Translated, it gives CASSLDRGDEGYTF.

This chain links TRBV15 with TRBJ1-2, with TRBD1 matching over 8 bases. V lost 5 bases and J lost 5; bases outside the gene matches: 7. There are 14 residues in the CDR3. CDR1 is LNHNV, CDR2 YYDKDF, per germline (reference sequence). The CDR3 here is CATSGGTGDYGYTF. DNA for the CDR3: TGTGCCACCAGCGGCGGGACAGGTGATTATGGCTACACCTTC.

The rearrangement links TRBV29-1 to TRBJ1-5, with D possibly being TRBD1 (6 bases). This CDR3 is built from 15 residues. Germline CDR1 is SQVTM and CDR2 is ANQGSEA. V lost 4 bases and J lost 1, with 14 bases in between. CDR3 region: CSVGEGGGSNQPQHF. The CDR3 nucleotides read TGCAGCGTTGGGGAGGGAGGGGGGAGCAATCAGCCCCAGCATTTT.

This chain links TRBV7-8 with TRBJ2-7; D call uncertain. Germline CDR1 is SGHVS and CDR2 is FQNEAQ. This CDR3 spans 11 amino acids. V gave up 1 base and J gave up 6 bases, with 4 bases separating them. The DNA of the CDR3 is TGTGCCAGCAGCTTAGTGGCCGAGCAGTACTTC. Residues: CASSLVAEQYF. The entire variable domain, with the rest obtained from reference TRBV7-8 and TRBJ2-7, is as follows: GAGVSQSPRYKVAKRGQDVALRCDPISGHVSLFWYQQALGQGPEFLTYFQNEAQLDKSGLPSDRFFAERPEGSVSTLKIQRTQQEDSAVYLCASSLVAEQYFGPGTRLTVT.

The CDR3 DNA sequence: TGCGCCAGTAGCCAGGGGGCCAACTCTGGGGCCAACGTCCTGACTTTC. Its protein product is CASSQGANSGANVLTF. The rearrangement uses TRBV5-1 and TRBJ2-6; TRBD1 matches 8 bases. V gave up 8 bases and J gave up 0 bases; unmatched junction bases: 7. There are 16 residues in the CDR3. Germline V gene lookup returns CDR1 SGHRS and CDR2 YFSETQ.

CDR3 region: CASILGLNQPQHF. The CDR3 DNA follows: TGCGCCAGCATATTAGGACTCAATCAGCCCCAGCATTTT. The chain couples TRBV10-2 to TRBJ1-5; D is unclear. Germline CDR1 and CDR2: WSHSY and SAAADI. This CDR3 has 13 residues. Trimming shortened V by 7 bases and J by 3 bases, and 10 bases separated the two germline ends.

This clone was seen only a few times. The CDR3 here is CASSLGRDYGYTF. Written as DNA, the CDR3 is TGTGCCAGCAGCTTAGGCAGGGACTATGGCTACACCTTC. This rearrangement joins TRBV7-2 to TRBJ1-2; possibly TRBD1 for D (5 bases). Germline V gene data show CDR1 as SGHTA and CDR2 as FQGNSA. This CDR3 has 13 amino acids. Trimming took 1 base from V and 3 from J, leaving 6 bases between them.

This clone was found once. The chain recombines TRBV11-2 with TRBJ2-1; maybe TRBD1 (5 bases). The germline V and J ends were trimmed by 2 bases and 10 bases, with 6 bases remaining between them. This CDR3 region has 11 residues. CDR1 and CDR2 from the germline V gene are SGHAT and FQNNGV. The CDR3 sequence: CASSLTGEQFF. The CDR3 coding sequence is TGTGCCAGCAGCTTAACAGGCGAGCAGTTCTTC.

The chain couples TRBV5-8 to TRBJ2-7; no reliable D call. This CDR3 has 11 amino acids. Germline V gene data show CDR1 as SGHTS and CDR2 as YDEGEE. Trimming shortened V by 4 bases and J by 5 bases, and 7 bases separated the two germline ends. DNA for the CDR3: TGTGCCAGCAGCGTAACAGACGAGCAGTACTTC. This sequence encodes CASSVTDEQYF.

The genes are TRBV10-1 and TRBJ2-1, with D maybe TRBD2 (5 bases). V was trimmed by 0 bases and J by 2 bases, leaving 14 bases between them. The CDR3 has 17 residues. Germline CDR1 reads WNHNN; CDR2 reads SYGVQD (reference sequence). The CDR3 reads CASSESGIASPYNEQFF. The CDR3 region has the DNA TGCGCCAGCAGTGAGTCGGGAATAGCGTCCCCCTACAATGAGCAGTTCTTC.

J is TRBJ2-3 and V is TRBV7-3, with 8 bases matching TRBD2. Trimming took 5 bases from V and 4 from J; bases not matched to a gene: 11. The CDR3 sequence is 16 residues long. Germline V gene sequence: CDR1 SGHTA, CDR2 FQGTGA. The CDR3 DNA sequence: TGTGCCAGCAGCCCTATAGGCGGGAGGAGCGCAGATACGCAGTATTTT. Its protein is CASSPIGGRSADTQYF. Filled out from reference TRBV7-3 and TRBJ2-3, the complete variable domain reads GAGVSQTPSNKVTEKGKYVELRCDPISGHTALYWYRQSLGQGPEFLIYFQGTGAADDSGLPNDRFFAVRPEGSVSTLKIQRTERGDSAVYLCASSPIGGRSADTQYFGPGTRLTVL.

The CDR3 nucleotides read TGTGCCAGCAGCTACGAGGGACAGTCCCAAGAGACCCAGTACTTC. Translated: CASSYEGQSQETQYF. The chain is built from TRBV28 and TRBJ2-5; 7 bases are a match to TRBD1. Trimming removed 6 bases from V and 1 base from J; junction bases left unmatched: 8. Germline lookup yields CDR1 MDHEN and CDR2 SYDVKM. This CDR3 is built from 15 residues.

The chain employs TRBV19 and TRBJ2-7; D gene ambiguous. CDR1 and CDR2 (germline): LNHDA, SQIVND (reference sequence). Trimming stripped 3 bases from V and 1 base from J, with 10 bases between. The CDR3 runs 14 residues. The CDR3 spells CASSIEPHSYEQYF. The DNA of the CDR3 is TGTGCCAGTAGTATCGAGCCTCATTCCTACGAGCAGTACTTC.

The chain couples TRBV4-2 to TRBJ2-1; 9 positions match TRBD2. Trimming at V came to 4 bases and at J to 7 bases, leaving 17 bases not matched to a gene. CDR1 LGHNA and CDR2 YNFKEQ come from the germline V gene. The CDR3 consists of 18 residues. CDR3: CASSRVVPLAGVGNEQFF. DNA of the CDR3: TGTGCCAGCAGCCGTGTCGTGCCGTTAGCGGGAGTTGGAAATGAGCAGTTCTTC.

The chain couples TRBV27 to TRBJ1-4; unclear D gene. Trimming shortened V by 0 bases and J by 4 bases, and 6 bases separated the two germline ends. Germline V gives CDR1 MNHEY, CDR2 SMNVEV (reference sequence). CDR3 length: 14 amino acids. CDR3 DNA: TGTGCCAGCAGTTTATCGCGAAATAATGAAAAACTGTTTTTT. Its protein product is CASSLSRNNEKLFF.

About this clone: Additional DNA sequences in this sample encode the identical CDR3. The chain is built from TRBV7-2 and TRBJ1-1; 8 bases are shared with TRBD1. The length of the CDR3 is 15 residues. Trimming cost V 5 bases and J 8 bases; bases outside gene matches: 13. CDR1 SGHTA and CDR2 FQGNSA come from the germline V gene. The CDR3 DNA is TGTGCCAGCAGCCCGACAGGGGAAGAGTTCATAGAAGCTTTCTTT. As protein: CASSPTGEEFIEAFF.